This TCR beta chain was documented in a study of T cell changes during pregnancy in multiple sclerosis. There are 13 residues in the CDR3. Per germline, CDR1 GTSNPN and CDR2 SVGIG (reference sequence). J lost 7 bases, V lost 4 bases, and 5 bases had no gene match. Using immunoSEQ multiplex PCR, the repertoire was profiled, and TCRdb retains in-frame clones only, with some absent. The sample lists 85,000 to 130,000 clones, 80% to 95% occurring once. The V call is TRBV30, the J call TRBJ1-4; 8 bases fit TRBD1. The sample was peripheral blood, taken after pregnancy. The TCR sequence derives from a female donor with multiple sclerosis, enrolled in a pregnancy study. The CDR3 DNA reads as TGTGCCTGGAACACAGGGACAGGTGAAAAACTGTTTTTT. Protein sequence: CAWNTGTGEKLFF.